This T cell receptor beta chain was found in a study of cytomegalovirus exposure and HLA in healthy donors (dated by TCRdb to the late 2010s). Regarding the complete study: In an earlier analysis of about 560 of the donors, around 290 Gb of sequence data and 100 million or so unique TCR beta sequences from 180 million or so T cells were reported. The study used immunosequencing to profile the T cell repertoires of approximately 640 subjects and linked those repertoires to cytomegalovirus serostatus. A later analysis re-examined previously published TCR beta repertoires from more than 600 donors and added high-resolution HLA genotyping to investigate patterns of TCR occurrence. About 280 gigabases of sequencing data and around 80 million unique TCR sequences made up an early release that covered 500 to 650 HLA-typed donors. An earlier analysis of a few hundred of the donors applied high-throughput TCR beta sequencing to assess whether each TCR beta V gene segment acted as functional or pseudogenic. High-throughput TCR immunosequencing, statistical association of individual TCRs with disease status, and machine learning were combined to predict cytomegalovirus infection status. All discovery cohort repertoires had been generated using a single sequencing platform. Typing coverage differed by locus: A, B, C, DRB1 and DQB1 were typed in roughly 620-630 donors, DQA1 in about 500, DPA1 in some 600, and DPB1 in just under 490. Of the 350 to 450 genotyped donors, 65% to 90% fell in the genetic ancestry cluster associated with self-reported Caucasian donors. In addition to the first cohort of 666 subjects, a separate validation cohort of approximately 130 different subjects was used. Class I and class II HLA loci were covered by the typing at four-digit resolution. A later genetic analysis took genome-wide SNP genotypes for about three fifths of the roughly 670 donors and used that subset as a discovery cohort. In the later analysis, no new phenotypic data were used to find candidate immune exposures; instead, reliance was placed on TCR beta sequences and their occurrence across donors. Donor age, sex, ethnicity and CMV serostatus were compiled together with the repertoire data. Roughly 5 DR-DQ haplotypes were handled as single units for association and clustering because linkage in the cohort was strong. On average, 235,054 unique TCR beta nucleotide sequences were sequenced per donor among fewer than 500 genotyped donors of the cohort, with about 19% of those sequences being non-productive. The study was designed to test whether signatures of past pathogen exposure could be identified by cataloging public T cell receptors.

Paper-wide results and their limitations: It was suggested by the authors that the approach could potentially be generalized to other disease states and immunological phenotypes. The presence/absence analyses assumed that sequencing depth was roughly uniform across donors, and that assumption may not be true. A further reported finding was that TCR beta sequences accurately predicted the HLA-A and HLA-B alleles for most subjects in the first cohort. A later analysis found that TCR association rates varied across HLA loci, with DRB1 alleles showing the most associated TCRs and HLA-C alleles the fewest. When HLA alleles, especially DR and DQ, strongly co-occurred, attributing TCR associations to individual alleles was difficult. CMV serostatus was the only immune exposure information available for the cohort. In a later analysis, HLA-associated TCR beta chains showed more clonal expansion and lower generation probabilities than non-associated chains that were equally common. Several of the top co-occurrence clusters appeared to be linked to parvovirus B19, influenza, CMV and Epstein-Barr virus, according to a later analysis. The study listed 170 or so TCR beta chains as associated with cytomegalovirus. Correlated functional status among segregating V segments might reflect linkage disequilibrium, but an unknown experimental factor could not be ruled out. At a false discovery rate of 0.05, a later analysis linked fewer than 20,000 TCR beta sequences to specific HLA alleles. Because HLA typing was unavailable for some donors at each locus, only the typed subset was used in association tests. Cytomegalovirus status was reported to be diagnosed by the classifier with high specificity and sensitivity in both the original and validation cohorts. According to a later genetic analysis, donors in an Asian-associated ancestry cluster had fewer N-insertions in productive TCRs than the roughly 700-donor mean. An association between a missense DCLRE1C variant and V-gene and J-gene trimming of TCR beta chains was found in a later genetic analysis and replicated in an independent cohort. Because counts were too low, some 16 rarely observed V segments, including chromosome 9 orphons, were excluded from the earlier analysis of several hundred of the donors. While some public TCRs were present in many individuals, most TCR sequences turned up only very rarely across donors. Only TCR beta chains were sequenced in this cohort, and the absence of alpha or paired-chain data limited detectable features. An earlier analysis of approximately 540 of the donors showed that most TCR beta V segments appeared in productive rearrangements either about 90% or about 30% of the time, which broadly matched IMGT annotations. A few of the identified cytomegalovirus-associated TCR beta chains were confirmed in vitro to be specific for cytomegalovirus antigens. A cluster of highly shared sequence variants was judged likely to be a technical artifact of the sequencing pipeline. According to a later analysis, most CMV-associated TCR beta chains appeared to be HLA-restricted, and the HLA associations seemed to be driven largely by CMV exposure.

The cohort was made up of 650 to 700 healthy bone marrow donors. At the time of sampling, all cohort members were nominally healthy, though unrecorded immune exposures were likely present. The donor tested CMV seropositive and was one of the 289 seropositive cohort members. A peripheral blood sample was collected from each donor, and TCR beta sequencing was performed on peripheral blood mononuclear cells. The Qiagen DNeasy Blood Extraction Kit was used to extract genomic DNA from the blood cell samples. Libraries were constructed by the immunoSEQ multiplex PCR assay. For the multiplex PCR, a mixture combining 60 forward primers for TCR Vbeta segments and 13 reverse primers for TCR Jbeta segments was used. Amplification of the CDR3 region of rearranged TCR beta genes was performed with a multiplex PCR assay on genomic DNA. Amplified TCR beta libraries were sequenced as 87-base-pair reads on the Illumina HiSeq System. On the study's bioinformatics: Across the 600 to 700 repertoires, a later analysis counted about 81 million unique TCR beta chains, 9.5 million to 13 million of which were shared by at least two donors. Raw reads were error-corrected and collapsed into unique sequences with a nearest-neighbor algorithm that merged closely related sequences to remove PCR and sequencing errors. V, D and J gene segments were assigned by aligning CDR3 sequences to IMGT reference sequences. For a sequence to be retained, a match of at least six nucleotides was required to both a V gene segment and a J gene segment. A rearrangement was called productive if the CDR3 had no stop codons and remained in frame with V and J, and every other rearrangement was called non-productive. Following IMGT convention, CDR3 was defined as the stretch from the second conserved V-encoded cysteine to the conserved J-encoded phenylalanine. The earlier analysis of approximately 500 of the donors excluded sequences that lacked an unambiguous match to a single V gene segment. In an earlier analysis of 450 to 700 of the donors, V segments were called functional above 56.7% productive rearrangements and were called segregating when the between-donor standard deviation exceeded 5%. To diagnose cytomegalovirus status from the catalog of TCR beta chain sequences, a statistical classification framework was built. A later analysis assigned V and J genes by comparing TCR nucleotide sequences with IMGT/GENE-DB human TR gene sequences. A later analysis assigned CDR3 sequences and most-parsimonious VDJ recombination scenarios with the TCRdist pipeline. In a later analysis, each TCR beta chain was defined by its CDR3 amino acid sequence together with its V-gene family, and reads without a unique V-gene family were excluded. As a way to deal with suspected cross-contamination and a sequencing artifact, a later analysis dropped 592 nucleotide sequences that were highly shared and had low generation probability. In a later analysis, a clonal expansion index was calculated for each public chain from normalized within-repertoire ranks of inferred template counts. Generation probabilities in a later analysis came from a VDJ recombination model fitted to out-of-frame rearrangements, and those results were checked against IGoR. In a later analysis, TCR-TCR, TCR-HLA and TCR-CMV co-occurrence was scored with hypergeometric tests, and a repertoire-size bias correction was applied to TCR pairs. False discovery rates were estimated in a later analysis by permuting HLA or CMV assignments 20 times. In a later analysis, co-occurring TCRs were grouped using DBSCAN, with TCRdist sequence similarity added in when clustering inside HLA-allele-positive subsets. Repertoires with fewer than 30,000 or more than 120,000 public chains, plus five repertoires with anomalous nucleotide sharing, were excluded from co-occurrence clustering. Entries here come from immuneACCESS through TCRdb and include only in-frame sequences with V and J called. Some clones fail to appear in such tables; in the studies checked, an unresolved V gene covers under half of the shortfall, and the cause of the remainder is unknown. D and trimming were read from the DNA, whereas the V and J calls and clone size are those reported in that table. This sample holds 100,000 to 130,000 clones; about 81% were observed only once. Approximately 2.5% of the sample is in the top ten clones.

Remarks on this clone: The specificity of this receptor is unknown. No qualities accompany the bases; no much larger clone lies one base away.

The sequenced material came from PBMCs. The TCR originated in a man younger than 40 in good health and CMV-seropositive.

At the DNA level, the sequence is TGTGCCAGCAGTTCTACAAGACTCACTGAAGCTTTCTTT. Its protein is CASSSTRLTEAFF. Recombination joined TRBV27 with TRBJ1-1; the D gene is not confidently resolved. The CDR3 runs 13 amino acids, cysteine and phenylalanine included. Left in the record is the CDR3 DNA by itself, 39 bases read in frame from the first base. CDR1 and CDR2 (MNHEY, SMNVEV) derive from the germline V gene (reference sequence). At the junction V is shortened by 4 bases and J by 4 bases, with 10 bases in between.